Listed here are 27 T cell receptor beta chains from one sample, sequenced in a study of shared clonotypes between healthy human individuals. Sequenced by immunoSEQ multiplex PCR; TCRdb stores in-frame clones only, minus some. The sample has about 1.5 million clones, 96% seen once. The source material was naive CD4+ T cells sorted from blood. Subset defined: CD45RA+ positively selected. The receptor source for this set is a man in his thirties or forties in good health.

Only one count was recorded for this clone. The chain combines TRBV18 with TRBJ2-5; D is unresolved. V lost 1 base, J lost 0 bases, and 12 bases lay in between. The CDR3 runs to 16 residues. Germline CDR1 and CDR2: KGHSH and LQKENI. The CDR3 DNA sequence: TGTGCCAGCTCACCACTGTCTGGGAACGACCAAGAGACCCAGTACTTC. Protein sequence: CASSPLSGNDQETQYF.

CDR3 DNA: TGTGCCAGCAGTGAAGAGGCGCCAAGCTCCTACAATGAGCAGTTCTTC. Translated, it gives CASSEEAPSSYNEQFF. This chain uses TRBV2 with TRBJ2-1, with D unresolved. Per germline, CDR1 SNHLY and CDR2 FYNNEI. The CDR3 totals 16 residues. V was trimmed by 1 base and J by 0 bases, leaving 10 bases between them.

V and J are TRBV2 and TRBJ1-2; D gene ambiguous. CDR3 size: 14 residues. Between the trimmed V and J ends, which lost 5 bases and 3 bases, there was a span of 13 bases. Germline values: CDR1 SNHLY, CDR2 FYNNEI. The CDR3 sequence: CASSRPRGDYGYTF. The CDR3 region has the DNA TGTGCCAGCAGTCGCCCGCGGGGAGACTATGGCTACACCTTC.

This clone is a singleton in its sample. This chain links TRBV10-1 with TRBJ2-3, with 7 bases identical to TRBD1. Germline CDR1 is WNHNN and CDR2 is SYGVQD (reference sequence). The CDR3 covers 14 residues. V dropped 3 bases and J dropped 6; count of bases not matched to a gene: 6. The CDR3 coding sequence is TGCGCCAGCAGTGAAGACAGGGTGGCGGATACGCAGTATTTT. Translating it yields CASSEDRVADTQYF.

The chain couples TRBV28 to TRBJ1-5; the D is unclear. Trimming took off 2 bases at V and 0 bases at J, with 11 bases between the two ends. Germline CDR1 is MDHEN and CDR2 is SYDVKM. This CDR3 has 16 residues. The CDR3 coding sequence is TGTGCCAGCAGTTTAAAGCCCGGCTATAGCAATCAGCCCCAGCATTTT. Its translation is CASSLKPGYSNQPQHF. The full variable domain, its missing parts supplied by reference TRBV28 and TRBJ1-5, is DVKVTQSSRYLVKRTGEKVFLECVQDMDHENMFWYRQDPGLGLRLIYFSYDVKMKEKGDIPEGYSVSREKKERFSLILESASTNQTSMYLCASSLKPGYSNQPQHFGDGTRLSIL.

This chain joins TRBV11-2 and TRBJ2-1; no clear D. The germline gives CDR1 SGHAT, CDR2 FQNNGV. The length of the CDR3 is 16 residues. Trimming took 6 bases from V and 3 from J, leaving 18 bases between them. The CDR3 DNA follows: TGTGCCAGCAGTTCCCTTAAGGGAACCCTCTACAATGAGCAGTTCTTC. This translates into CASSSLKGTLYNEQFF.

This chain connects TRBV4-1 to TRBJ1-4, with D possibly matching TRBD1 (5 bases). The V and J ends lost 3 bases and 3 bases respectively, with 17 bases between them. The CDR3 totals 17 residues. Germline V gives CDR1 MGHRA, CDR2 YSYEKL. The CDR3 DNA is TGCGCCAGCAGCCACCCCGTTAGGGGCCCAGCTAATGAAAAACTGTTTTTT. Protein product: CASSHPVRGPANEKLFF.

In its sample, this clone was seen a few times. The chain is built from TRBV6-5 and TRBJ2-1; D gene ambiguous. The CDR3 is made up of 11 amino acids. The V and J ends lost 8 bases and 8 bases respectively, with 10 bases between them. Germline V gene sequence: CDR1 MNHEY, CDR2 SVGAGI. Here the CDR3 reads CASQRLDEQFF. The CDR3 nucleotides read TGTGCCAGCCAAAGACTCGATGAGCAGTTCTTC.

This chain joins TRBV30 and TRBJ1-1, with TRBD1 matching 10 bases. Per germline, CDR1 GTSNPN and CDR2 SVGIG (reference sequence). The CDR3 spans 16 residues. Unmatched junction bases numbered 12, after V lost 8 bases and J lost 0 bases. Written as DNA, the CDR3 is TGTGCCCGGACGAGGGACAGGGGTTCGATGAACACTGAAGCTTTCTTT. Translating gives CARTRDRGSMNTEAFF.

The CDR3 spells CASSVGGGGSQPQHF. The CDR3 DNA is TGTGCCAGCAGCGTAGGGGGAGGGGGCTCTCAGCCCCAGCATTTT. The chain uses TRBV9 and TRBJ1-5; 7 positions agree with TRBD1. This CDR3 is built from 15 residues. The V gene's germline CDR1 is SGDLS and CDR2 YYNGEE. V was pared by 0 bases and J by 6 bases, with 6 bases of the junction left unmatched.

For the CDR3, the DNA is TGTGCCAGCAGTGAAGCGGGAGCCTCGTTGCTCTATGGCTACACCTTC. Translation gives CASSEAGASLLYGYTF. This rearrangement joins TRBV6-1 to TRBJ1-2; no clear D. Trimming removed 0 bases from V and 4 bases from J, with 15 bases in between. Germline V gene data show CDR1 as MNHNS and CDR2 as SASEGT. The CDR3 totals 16 residues.

This chain uses TRBV27 with TRBJ2-5; 9 positions match TRBD1. Losses at the gene ends were 6 bases for V and 4 bases for J; bases not matched to a gene: 6. CDR3 size: 14 residues. Germline V CDR1 and CDR2: MNHEY, SMNVEV (reference sequence). CDR3 protein: CASRLSTGGETQYF. The CDR3 DNA sequence: TGTGCCAGCAGGCTCTCGACAGGGGGAGAGACCCAGTACTTC.

J is TRBJ2-5 and V is TRBV7-8; 12 bases are a match to TRBD2. Losses at the gene ends were 4 bases for V and 4 bases for J; bases not matched to a gene: 7. The CDR3 contains 16 residues. Germline CDR1 and CDR2: SGHVS and FQNEAQ. The CDR3 sequence: CASSSKRTSGTETQYF. The CDR3 nucleotides read TGTGCCAGCAGCTCAAAAAGGACTAGCGGGACAGAGACCCAGTACTTC.

In its sample, this clone was seen a few times. The rearrangement uses TRBV5-1 and TRBJ2-1; D uncertain. Trimming shortened V by 2 bases and J by 12 bases, and 12 bases separated the two germline ends. This CDR3 has 12 residues. Germline values: CDR1 SGHRS, CDR2 YFSETQ. The CDR3 bases are TGCGCCAGCAGCTTTGAAGGCAGCGTGCAGTTCTTC. Translated: CASSFEGSVQFF.

This clone was detected once. This chain uses TRBV5-1 with TRBJ2-7; D may be TRBD1 (5 bases). Trimming took off 5 bases at V and 4 bases at J, with 16 bases between the two ends. The CDR3 extends over 14 amino acids. Germline CDR1 is SGHRS and CDR2 is YFSETQ. CDR3 sequence: CASSKNQGPYEQYF. CDR3 DNA sequence: TGCGCCAGCAGTAAGAACCAGGGCCCGTACGAGCAGTACTTC.

This clone was observed a single time. The rearrangement uses TRBV11-2 and TRBJ2-7; D assignment may be TRBD1 or TRBD2 (6 bases each). V was clipped by 6 bases and J by 6 bases, with 21 bases between them. This CDR3 region has 15 residues. The V gene's germline CDR1 is SGHAT and CDR2 FQNNGV. The CDR3 nucleotides read TGTGCCAGCAGACAGCTGGGGGGCTTGACGGTCGAGCAGTACTTC. Its translation is CASRQLGGLTVEQYF.

The chain links TRBV28 to TRBJ2-7, with no clear D. The CDR3 runs 13 residues. The germline gives CDR1 MDHEN, CDR2 SYDVKM. Trimming took off 2 bases at V and 3 bases at J, with 8 bases between the two ends. The CDR3, as DNA: TGTGCCAGCAGTTTAGGGCACTACTACGAGCAGTACTTC. Amino acids: CASSLGHYYEQYF. Looking up the rest from reference TRBV28 and TRBJ2-7 gives the full variable domain: DVKVTQSSRYLVKRTGEKVFLECVQDMDHENMFWYRQDPGLGLRLIYFSYDVKMKEKGDIPEGYSVSREKKERFSLILESASTNQTSMYLCASSLGHYYEQYFGPGTRLTVT.

This sequence joins TRBV25-1 and TRBJ2-3, with D unresolved. This CDR3 has 14 amino acids. The ends were cut back, 6 bases at V and 1 base at J, with 11 bases in the middle. CDR1 is MGHDK and CDR2 is SYGVNS in the germline V gene. CDR3 loop: CASSVVPGTDTQYF. CDR3 nucleotide sequence: TGTGCCAGCAGCGTAGTTCCGGGCACAGATACGCAGTATTTT.

This clone has just a few counts. J is TRBJ1-2 and V is TRBV29-1; D remains ambiguous. The CDR3 spans 12 residues. Trimming removed 0 bases at V and 8 bases at J, with 10 bases between. Germline V lookup: CDR1 SQVTM, CDR2 ANQGSEA. CDR3: CSVEEGRKGYTF. The CDR3 DNA follows: TGCAGCGTTGAAGAAGGCAGGAAAGGCTACACCTTC. Looking up the rest from reference TRBV29-1 and TRBJ1-2 gives the full variable domain: SAVISQKPSRDICQRGTSLTIQCQVDSQVTMMFWYRQQPGQSLTLIATANQGSEATYESGFVIDKFPISRPNLTFSTLTVSNMSPEDSSIYLCSVEEGRKGYTFGSGTRLTVV.

The chain recombines TRBV13 with TRBJ2-7; D not certain. Germline V gene lookup returns CDR1 PRHDT and CDR2 FYEKMQ (reference sequence). This CDR3 has 14 amino acids. Between the trimmed V and J ends, which lost 4 bases and 0 bases, there was a span of 10 bases. For the CDR3, the DNA is TGTGCCAGCAGCTCCGCAAGGAGCTCCTACGAGCAGTACTTC. The encoded protein is CASSSARSSYEQYF.

The chain combines TRBV10-2 with TRBJ1-5, with D unresolved. The germline gives CDR1 WSHSY, CDR2 SAAADI. The V gene lost 3 bases and the J gene lost 0 bases, with 9 bases spanning the gap. The CDR3 totals 15 residues. CDR3 nucleotides: TGCGCCAGCAGTGATACTGCGAATAGCAATCAGCCCCAGCATTTT. It yields the protein CASSDTANSNQPQHF.

This chain connects TRBV5-6 to TRBJ1-5, with a tentative D call TRBD1 (5 bases). CDR3 length: 13 residues. V was trimmed by 6 bases and J by 4 bases, leaving 11 bases between them. Germline assignment: CDR1 SGHDT and CDR2 YYEEEE. The CDR3 DNA follows: TGTGCCAGCACGCACCGGGGGAATCAGCCCCAGCATTTT. It encodes CASTHRGNQPQHF.

The genes are TRBV28 and TRBJ2-7; D assignment may be TRBD1 or TRBD2 (7 bases each). V was shortened by 4 bases and J by 5 bases, with 12 bases between the two germline ends. The germline V gene has CDR1 MDHEN and CDR2 SYDVKM. This CDR3 has 13 residues. For the CDR3, the DNA is TGTGCCAGCAGTTGGGAGGGGGCCGACGAGCAGTACTTC. It encodes CASSWEGADEQYF.

This clone was detected only once. The chain has TRBV27 and TRBJ2-7, with 16 bases aligning to TRBD2. Trimming cost V 5 bases and J 5 bases; bases outside gene matches: 12. The germline V gene encodes CDR1 MNHEY and CDR2 SMNVEV (reference sequence). The CDR3 runs 18 residues. CDR3 sequence (DNA): TGTGCCAGCAGTACGGGACTAGCGGGAGGGCCCCGATTTAACGAGCAGTACTTC. Its translation: CASSTGLAGGPRFNEQYF.

The chain employs TRBV5-6 and TRBJ1-2; D perhaps matches TRBD1 (5 bases). The CDR3 totals 14 residues. V shed 5 bases and J shed 3 bases, with 14 bases lying between them. Germline assignment: CDR1 SGHDT and CDR2 YYEEEE. Here the CDR3 reads CASSWTQGDYGYTF. DNA of the CDR3: TGTGCCAGCAGTTGGACCCAAGGGGACTATGGCTACACCTTC.

The chain carries TRBV28 and TRBJ2-7, with 8 bases that match TRBD1. The CDR3 extends over 18 amino acids. Germline CDR1 and CDR2: MDHEN and SYDVKM. Trimming cost V 6 bases and J 7 bases; bases outside gene matches: 23. CDR3 amino acids: CASRSGTGLLASKGEQYF. The CDR3 DNA reads TGTGCCAGCAGATCCGGGACAGGACTACTAGCCTCTAAGGGAGAGCAGTACTTC.

The chain uses TRBV7-9 and TRBJ2-1, with 10 nucleotides matching TRBD2. The CDR3 spans 15 residues. V dropped 3 bases and J dropped 4; count of bases not matched to a gene: 3. CDR1 SEHNR and CDR2 FQNEAQ come from the germline V gene (reference sequence). CDR3: CASSFTSGIYNEQFF. The CDR3 bases are TGTGCCAGCAGCTTTACTAGCGGGATTTACAATGAGCAGTTCTTC.